This TCR beta chain is from a study of blood T cell repertoires in COVID-19. The method was immunoSEQ multiplex PCR; TCRdb's version includes in-frame clones alone and lacks a portion of them. The data show roughly 200,000 clones, around 89% seen once. V was pared by 0 bases and J by 0 bases, with 6 bases of the junction left unmatched. There are 19 residues in the CDR3. Germline loops: CDR1 MDHEN, CDR2 SYDVKM. Sequencing was done on a sample of peripheral blood. V and J are TRBV28 and TRBJ2-6, with 9 bases matching TRBD2. The source of this sequence is a man aged 50 to 59 with acute or convalescent COVID-19. This chain's CDR3 is CASSLWLAGFHSGANVLTF. CDR3 sequence (DNA): TGTGCCAGCAGTTTATGGCTAGCGGGATTCCACTCTGGGGCCAACGTCCTGACTTTC. The variable domain in full, completed from reference TRBV28 and TRBJ2-6, reads DVKVTQSSRYLVKRTGEKVFLECVQDMDHENMFWYRQDPGLGLRLIYFSYDVKMKEKGDIPEGYSVSREKKERFSLILESASTNQTSMYLCASSLWLAGFHSGANVLTFGAGSRLTVL.